These T cell receptor beta chains were read from a single sample in a study of T cells in Graves' hyperthyroidism and ophthalmopathy. TCRdb called the multiplex PCR reads again in MiXCR, with one record for every CDR3 protein. The sample records around 390,000 distinct CDR3 sequences, about 15% being singletons. Sequenced material: blood. These receptors were collected from a woman aged 25 to 45 with Graves' ophthalmopathy. CDR3s include the opening cysteine and the closing phenylalanine or tryptophan. Fields, in order: J gene, D gene, clone size, V gene, CDR3 protein, CDR3 DNA. The D gene is left open where the match is weak. The size entry is marked missing in some rows and otherwise reads once, few, many or a size class.

J: TRBJ2-7
D: NA
size: many
V: TRBV3-1
CDR3: CASSQGHWRYF
DNA: TGTGCCAGCAGCCAAGGCCACTGGCGGTACTTC

J: TRBJ2-3
D: NA
size: many
V: TRBV12-3/TRBV12-4
CDR3: CASSWTRRGVNTQYF
DNA: TGTGCCAGCAGTTGGACGCGGCGGGGAGTGAATACGCAGTATTTT

J: TRBJ1-1
D: NA
size: many
V: TRBV7-2
CDR3: CASSLVWRTEAFF
DNA: TGTGCCAGCAGCTTAGTATGGAGGACTGAAGCTTTCTTT

J: TRBJ1-1
D: NA
size: many
V: TRBV6-1
CDR3: CASSSQTGSNEAFF
DNA: TGTGCCAGCAGTAGCCAGACCGGGAGCAATGAAGCTTTCTTT

J: TRBJ2-5
D: NA
size: many
V: TRBV5-6
CDR3: CASSLSRMQETQYF
DNA: TGTGCCAGCAGCTTAAGCCGAATGCAAGAGACCCAGTACTTC

J: TRBJ1-1
D: NA
size: few
V: TRBV14
CDR3: CASSQDPRAEAFF
DNA: TGTGCCAGCAGCCAAGATCCCAGGGCTGAAGCTTTCTTT

J: TRBJ2-7
D: NA
size: many
V: TRBV5-1
CDR3: CASSSGPAYEQYF
DNA: TGCGCCAGCAGCTCCGGACCGGCCTACGAGCAGTACTTC

J: TRBJ1-3
D: NA
size: many
V: TRBV30
CDR3: CAWSGGGGNTIYF
DNA: TGTGCCTGGAGTGGGGGTGGAGGAAACACCATATATTTT

J: TRBJ2-7
D: NA
size: many
V: TRBV7-2
CDR3: CASSLALDSTHYEQYF
DNA: TGTGCCAGCAGCTTAGCCCTAGACAGCACTCACTACGAGCAGTACTTC

J: TRBJ2-3
D: TRBD2
size: NA
V: TRBV5-1
CDR3: CASSLVGSGGRGDTQYF
DNA: TGCGCCAGCAGCTTGGTCGGTAGCGGGGGCCGGGGAGATACGCAGTATTTT

J: TRBJ2-5
D: NA
size: many
V: TRBV7-6
CDR3: CASSRSGLEQTQYF
DNA: TGTGCCAGCAGCCGCTCGGGGCTCGAGCAGACCCAGTACTTC

J: TRBJ1-1
D: TRBD1
size: many
V: TRBV20-1
CDR3: CSAITGQGGTEAFF
DNA: TGCAGTGCGATTACAGGACAGGGCGGCACTGAAGCTTTCTTT

J: TRBJ2-3
D: TRBD2
size: NA
V: TRBV11-1
CDR3: CASSFLAGVFTDTQYF
DNA: TGTGCCAGCAGCTTTCTAGCGGGGGTGTTCACAGATACGCAGTATTTT